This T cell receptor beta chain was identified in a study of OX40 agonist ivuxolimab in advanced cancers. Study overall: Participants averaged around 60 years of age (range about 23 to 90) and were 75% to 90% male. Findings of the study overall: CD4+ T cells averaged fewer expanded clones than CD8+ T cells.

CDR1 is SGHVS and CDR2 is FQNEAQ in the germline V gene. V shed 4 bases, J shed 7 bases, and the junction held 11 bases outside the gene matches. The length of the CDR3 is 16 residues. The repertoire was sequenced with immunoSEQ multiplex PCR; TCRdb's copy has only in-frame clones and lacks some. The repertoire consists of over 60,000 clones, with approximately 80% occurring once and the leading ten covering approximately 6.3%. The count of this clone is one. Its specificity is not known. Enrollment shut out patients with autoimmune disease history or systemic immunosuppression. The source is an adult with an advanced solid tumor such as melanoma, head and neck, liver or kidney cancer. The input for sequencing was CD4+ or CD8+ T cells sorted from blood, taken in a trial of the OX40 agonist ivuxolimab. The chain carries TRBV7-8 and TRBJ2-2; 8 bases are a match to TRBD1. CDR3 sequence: CASSSRQGSVVGELFF. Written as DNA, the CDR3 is TGTGCCAGCAGCTCAAGACAGGGGAGCGTGGTCGGGGAGCTGTTTTTT.